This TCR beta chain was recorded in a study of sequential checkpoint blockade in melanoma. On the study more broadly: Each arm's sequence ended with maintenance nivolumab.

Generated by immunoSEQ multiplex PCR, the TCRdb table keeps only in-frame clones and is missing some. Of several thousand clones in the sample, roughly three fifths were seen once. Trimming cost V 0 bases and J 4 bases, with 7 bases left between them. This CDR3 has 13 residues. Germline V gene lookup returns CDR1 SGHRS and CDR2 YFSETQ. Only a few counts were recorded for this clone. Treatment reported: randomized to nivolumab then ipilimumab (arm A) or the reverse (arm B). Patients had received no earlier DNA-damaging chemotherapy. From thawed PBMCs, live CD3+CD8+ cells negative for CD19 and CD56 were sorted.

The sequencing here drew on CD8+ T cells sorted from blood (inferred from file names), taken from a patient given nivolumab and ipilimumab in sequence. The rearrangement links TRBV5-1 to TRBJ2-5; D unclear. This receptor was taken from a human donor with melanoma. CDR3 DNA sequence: TGCGCCAGCAGCTTGGAGAGAGCAGAGACCCAGTACTTC. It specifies CASSLERAETQYF. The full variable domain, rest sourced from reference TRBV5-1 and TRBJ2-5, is KAGVTQTPRYLIKTRGQQVTLSCSPISGHRSVSWYQQTPGQGLQFLFEYFSETQRNKGNFPGRFSGRQFSNSRSEMNVSTLELGDSALYLCASSLERAETQYFGPGTRLLVL.